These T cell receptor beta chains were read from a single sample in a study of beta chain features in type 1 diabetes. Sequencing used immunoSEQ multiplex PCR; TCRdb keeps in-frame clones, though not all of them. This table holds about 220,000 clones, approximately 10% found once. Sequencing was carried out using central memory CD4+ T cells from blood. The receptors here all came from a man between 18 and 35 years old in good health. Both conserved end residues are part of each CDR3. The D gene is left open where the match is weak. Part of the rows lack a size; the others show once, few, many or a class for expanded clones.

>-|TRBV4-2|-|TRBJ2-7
TGTGCCAGCAGCCATGGGGTGGAGTACGAGCAGTACTTC
CASSHGVEYEQYF
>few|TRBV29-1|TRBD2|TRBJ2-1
TGCAGCGCCGGTGGCCTAGCGGGCCTCGAGCAGTTCTTC
CSAGGLAGLEQFF
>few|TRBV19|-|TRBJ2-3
TGTGCCAGTGGACGTGGGAGCACAGATACGCAGTATTTT
CASGRGSTDTQYF
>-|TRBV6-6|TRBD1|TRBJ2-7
TGTGCCAGCAGTTATTCACAGGGGGCCGAGCAGTACTTC
CASSYSQGAEQYF
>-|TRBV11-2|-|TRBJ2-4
TGTGCCAGCAGCTTAACGGGGGCCAAAAACATTCAGTACTTC
CASSLTGAKNIQYF
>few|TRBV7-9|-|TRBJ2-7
TGTGCCAGCAGCTTAAGTAGCGTGACCTACGAGCAGTACTTC
CASSLSSVTYEQYF
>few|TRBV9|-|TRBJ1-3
TGTGCCAGCAGCGTGGCAGTCTCTGGAAACACCATATATTTT
CASSVAVSGNTIYF
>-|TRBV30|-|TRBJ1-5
TGTGCCTGTCAGGGCAGTCACAATCAGCCCCAGCATTTT
CACQGSHNQPQHF
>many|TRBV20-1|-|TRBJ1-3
TGCAGTGCTGCTAGAGGAAACACCATATATTTT
CSAARGNTIYF
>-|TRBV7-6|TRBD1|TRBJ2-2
TGTGCCAGCAGCTTAGACGTTTCAGGGGGACCCGGGGAGCTGTTTTTT
CASSLDVSGGPGELFF
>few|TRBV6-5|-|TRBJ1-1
TGTGCCAGCAGTTCTGGGGGGGGCGGCACTGAAGCTTTCTTT
CASSSGGGGTEAFF
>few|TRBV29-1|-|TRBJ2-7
TGCAGCGTGGCCACAGGCGTCCCGCCCTACGAGCAGTACTTC
CSVATGVPPYEQYF
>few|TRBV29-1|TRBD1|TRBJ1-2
TGCAGCGTTGAACGGGACAGGAACTATGGCTACACCTTC
CSVERDRNYGYTF
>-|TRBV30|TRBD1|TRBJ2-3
TGTGCCTGGAGCTACCTGACAGGGGGATGGGGTACGCAGTATTTT
CAWSYLTGGWGTQYF
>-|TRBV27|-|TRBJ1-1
TGTGCCAGCAACAGGGCCCAGAACACTGAAGCTTTCTTT
CASNRAQNTEAFF
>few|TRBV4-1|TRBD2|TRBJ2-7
TGCGCCAGCAGCCGCGGACTAGCGGGAGGGATAAACGAGCAGTACTTC
CASSRGLAGGINEQYF
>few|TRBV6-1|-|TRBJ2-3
TGTGCCAGCAGTGGCAGTCTCTGGGGCACAGATACGCAGTATTTT
CASSGSLWGTDTQYF
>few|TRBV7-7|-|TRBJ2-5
TGTGCCAGCAGCTTATCAGGCCAAGAGACCCAGTACTTC
CASSLSGQETQYF
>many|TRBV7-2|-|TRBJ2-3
TGTGCCAGCAGCTTAGATGGGGCCGGTTCGGGTAGCACAGATACGCAGTATTTT
CASSLDGAGSGSTDTQYF
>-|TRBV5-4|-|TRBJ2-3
TGTGCCAGCAGTATGGCCGAATCGGGGACAGATACGCAGTATTTT
CASSMAESGTDTQYF
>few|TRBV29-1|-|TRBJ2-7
TGCAGCGTTGAAGACGACGCAGGGTTTGACGAGCAGTACTTC
CSVEDDAGFDEQYF
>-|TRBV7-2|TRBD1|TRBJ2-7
TGTGCCAGCAGCTTAGTTGCGGGACAGGGCTCCTACGAGCAGTACTTC
CASSLVAGQGSYEQYF
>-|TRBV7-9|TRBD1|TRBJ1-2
TGTGCCAGCAGCCCTTACCCAGGGGGGAATTCTGGCTACACCTTC
CASSPYPGGNSGYTF
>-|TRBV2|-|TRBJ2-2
TGTGCCAGCATTTATAGGTCGAACACCGGGGAGCTGTTTTTT
CASIYRSNTGELFF
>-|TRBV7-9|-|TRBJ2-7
TGTGCCAGCAGCTCCCTCATCTACGAGCAGTACTTC
CASSSLIYEQYF
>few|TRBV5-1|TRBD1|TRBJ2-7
TGCGCCAGCAGCTTGGCGGGACAGGCCTTCGGCGAGGAGTACTTC
CASSLAGQAFGEEYF
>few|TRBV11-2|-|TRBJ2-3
TGTGCCAGCAGCCCAGCTTGGGGTGGGGCAGATACGCAGTATTTT
CASSPAWGGADTQYF
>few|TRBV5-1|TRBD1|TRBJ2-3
TGCGCCAGCAGCTTACTGACAGGGGTGTCCACAGATACGCAGTATTTT
CASSLLTGVSTDTQYF
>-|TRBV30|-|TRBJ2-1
TGTGCCTGGAGGAGACAGGTCAGCTCCTACAATGAGCAGTTCTTC
CAWRRQVSSYNEQFF
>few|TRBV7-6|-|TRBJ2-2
TGTGCCAGCAGCCGTCATTGGGAGGCCTCGTCCGGGGAGCTGTTTTTT
CASSRHWEASSGELFF
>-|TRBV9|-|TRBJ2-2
TGTGCCAGCAGCGTAGCTAGGGTCACCGGGGAGCTGTTTTTT
CASSVARVTGELFF
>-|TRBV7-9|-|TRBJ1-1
TGTGCCAGCAGCTTAGGTGGGGGGAACACTGAAGCTTTCTTT
CASSLGGGNTEAFF
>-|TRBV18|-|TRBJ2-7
TGTGCCAGCTCACCACAACAGGGCAACGAGCAGTACTTC
CASSPQQGNEQYF
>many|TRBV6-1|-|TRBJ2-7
TGTGCCAGCGAGGGGGGCTACGAGCAGTACTTC
CASEGGYEQYF
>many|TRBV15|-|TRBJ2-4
TGTGCCACCAGCAGTGCAGGGGAGGGTCAAGCCAAAAACATTCAGTACTTC
CATSSAGEGQAKNIQYF
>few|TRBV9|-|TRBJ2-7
TGTGCCAGCAGCGTAGCTCACGACTACGAGCAGTACTTC
CASSVAHDYEQYF
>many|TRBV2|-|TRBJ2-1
TGTGCCAGCAGTGAATATTATGAGCAGTTCTTC
CASSEYYEQFF
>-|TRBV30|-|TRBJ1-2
TGTGCCTGGAGCCCTGACTTGAGCGGCTACACCTTC
CAWSPDLSGYTF
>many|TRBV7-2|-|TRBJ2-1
TGTGCCAGCATCGGGGACATCTCCTACAATGAGCAGTTCTTC
CASIGDISYNEQFF
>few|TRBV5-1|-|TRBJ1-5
TGCGCCAGCAGCTTAGGCACCGAAGGGAGGCCCCAGCATTTT
CASSLGTEGRPQHF
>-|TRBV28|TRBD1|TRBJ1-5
TGTGCCCATGGGGCCGAGACAGGGTCCTTCCAGCCCCAGCATTTT
CAHGAETGSFQPQHF
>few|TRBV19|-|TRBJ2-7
TGTGCCAGTAGTAGTCGGCGCCTTACCTACGAGCAGTACTTC
CASSSRRLTYEQYF
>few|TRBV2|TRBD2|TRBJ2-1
TGTGCCAGCAGTGAATGGCGGGAGGACTGGAACAATGAGCAGTTCTTC
CASSEWREDWNNEQFF
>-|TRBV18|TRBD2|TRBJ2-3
TGTGCCAGCGCAACTAGCGTCCTCACAGATACGCAGTATTTT
CASATSVLTDTQYF
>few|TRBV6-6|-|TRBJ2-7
TGTGCCAGCGGACAACCTCGAACAGGGAACGAGCAGTACTTC
CASGQPRTGNEQYF
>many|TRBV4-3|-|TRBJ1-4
TGCGCCAGCAGCCAAGAGAATCGTGAAAAACTGTTTTTT
CASSQENREKLFF
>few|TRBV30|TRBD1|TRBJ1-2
TGTGCCTGGAGTACAGCAGGGGGATATGGCTACACCTTC
CAWSTAGGYGYTF
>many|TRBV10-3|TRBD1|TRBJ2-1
TGTGCCATCAGTAGGGGACAGTCACTCAATGAGCAGTTCTTC
CAISRGQSLNEQFF